This section outlines one T cell receptor beta chain sequence together with its context. The sample originates from a study of shared clonotypes between healthy human individuals. Sequencing was performed with immunoSEQ multiplex PCR; in TCRdb, only in-frame clones are kept and a portion is missing. The top ten clones hold around 23% of a sample with approximately 110,000 clones, more than 65% of them seen once. The CDR3 is made up of 15 amino acids. J lost 1 base, V lost 5 bases, and 5 bases had no gene match. Germline V gives CDR1 MDHEN, CDR2 SYDVKM. The receptor comes from a woman aged 25-40 years in good health. The sequencing sample was made of memory CD8+ T cells sorted from blood. Subset noted: CD45RO+ cells pooled with CCR7-negative TemRA cells. The gene calls are TRBV28 and TRBJ2-7; 10 nucleotides line up with TRBD2. The CDR3 DNA is TGTGCCAGCAGTGAAGAAGCGGGAGGGTCCTACGAGCAGTACTTC. The encoded protein is CASSEEAGGSYEQYF.